Reported below is one T cell receptor beta chain. What it recognizes is unknown. CDR3 length: 13 amino acids. Trimming left V 2 bases short and J 12 bases short, with 14 bases between. Looked up from germline, CDR1 is SQVTM and CDR2 is ANQGSEA. 60 Vbeta and 13 Jbeta primers were used in PCR. Profiled with immunoSEQ multiplex PCR; TCRdb holds only in-frame clones, not every one. The sample contains over 55,000 clones, around 87% of which appear only once. The sample originates from a study of cytomegalovirus exposure and HLA in healthy donors. General study findings and limits: Donors belonging to an Asian-associated ancestry cluster reportedly showed fewer N-insertions in productive TCRs than the 666-donor mean, according to what a later analysis found. V- and J-gene trimming in TCR beta was tied to a missense DCLRE1C variant by an analysis performed later. Owing to their indistinguishability, certain V segments, notably TRBV6-2 and TRBV6-3, were excluded.

The J gene is TRBJ1-6, the V gene TRBV29-1; D is perhaps TRBD1 (6 bases). Sequences were obtained from PBMCs. The source of this sequence is a man aged 18 to 29 in good health and CMV-seronegative. The CDR3 DNA reads as TGCAGCGTTGAAAAGGGGGAGGGGAAACCCCTCCACTTT. Amino acids: CSVEKGEGKPLHF.